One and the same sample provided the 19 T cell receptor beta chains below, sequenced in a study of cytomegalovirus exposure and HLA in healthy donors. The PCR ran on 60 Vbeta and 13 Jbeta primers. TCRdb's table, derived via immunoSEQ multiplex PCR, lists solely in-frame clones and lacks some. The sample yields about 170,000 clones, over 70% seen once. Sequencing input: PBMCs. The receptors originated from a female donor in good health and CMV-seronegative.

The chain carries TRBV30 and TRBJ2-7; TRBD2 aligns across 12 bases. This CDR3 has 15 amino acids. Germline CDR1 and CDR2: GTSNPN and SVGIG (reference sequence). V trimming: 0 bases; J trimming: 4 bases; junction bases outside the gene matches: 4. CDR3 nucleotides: TGTGCCTGGAGTGTAGGGCTAGCGGGGGGGTACGAGCAGTACTTC. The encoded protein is CAWSVGLAGGYEQYF.

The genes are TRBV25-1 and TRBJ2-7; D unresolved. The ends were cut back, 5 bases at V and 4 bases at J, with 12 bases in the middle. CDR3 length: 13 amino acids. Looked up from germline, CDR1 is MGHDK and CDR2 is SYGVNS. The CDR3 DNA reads TGTGCCAGCAGTTTGAGGTCTCCTTACGAGCAGTACTTC. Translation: CASSLRSPYEQYF.

The CDR3 DNA follows: TGTGCCAGCATATCGGACAGGGGTGCCTACAATGAGCAGTTCTTC. As protein: CASISDRGAYNEQFF. V and J are TRBV28 and TRBJ2-1; TRBD1 matches 9 bases. Germline loops: CDR1 MDHEN, CDR2 SYDVKM. With V trimmed by 7 bases and J by 2 bases, 6 bases remained unmatched. This CDR3 spans 15 amino acids.

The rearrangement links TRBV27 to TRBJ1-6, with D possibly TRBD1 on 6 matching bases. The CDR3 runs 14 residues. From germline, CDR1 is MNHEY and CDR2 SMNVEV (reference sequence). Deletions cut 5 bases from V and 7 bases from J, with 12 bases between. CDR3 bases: TGTGCCAGCAGTACAGGGCGGGGGAATTCACCCCTCCACTTT. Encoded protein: CASSTGRGNSPLHF.

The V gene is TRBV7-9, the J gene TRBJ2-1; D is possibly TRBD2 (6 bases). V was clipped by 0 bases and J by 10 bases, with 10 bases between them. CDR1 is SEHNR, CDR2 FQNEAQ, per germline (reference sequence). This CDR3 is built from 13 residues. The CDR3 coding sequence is TGTGCCAGCAGCTTAGCGCCGACTAGAGAGCAGTTCTTC. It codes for CASSLAPTREQFF.

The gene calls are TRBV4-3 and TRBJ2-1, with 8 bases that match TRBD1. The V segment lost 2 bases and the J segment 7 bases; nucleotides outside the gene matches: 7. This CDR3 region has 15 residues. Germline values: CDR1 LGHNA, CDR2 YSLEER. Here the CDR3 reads CASSQRGQGQNEQFF. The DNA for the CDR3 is TGCGCCAGCAGCCAACGAGGACAGGGCCAAAATGAGCAGTTCTTC.

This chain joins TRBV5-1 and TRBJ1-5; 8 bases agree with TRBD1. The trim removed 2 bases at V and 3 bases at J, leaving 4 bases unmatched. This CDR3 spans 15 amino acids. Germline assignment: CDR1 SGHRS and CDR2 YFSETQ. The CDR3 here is CASSFGTGINQPQHF. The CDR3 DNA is TGCGCCAGCAGCTTCGGGACAGGAATCAATCAGCCCCAGCATTTT.

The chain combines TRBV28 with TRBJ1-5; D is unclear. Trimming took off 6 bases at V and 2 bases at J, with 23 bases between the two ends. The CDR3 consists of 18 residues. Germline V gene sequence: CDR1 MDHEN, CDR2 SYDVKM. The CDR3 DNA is TGTGCCAGCAGGCCGGGTGGGAGGGTTTGGAGGGGCAATCAGCCCCAGCATTTT. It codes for CASRPGGRVWRGNQPQHF.

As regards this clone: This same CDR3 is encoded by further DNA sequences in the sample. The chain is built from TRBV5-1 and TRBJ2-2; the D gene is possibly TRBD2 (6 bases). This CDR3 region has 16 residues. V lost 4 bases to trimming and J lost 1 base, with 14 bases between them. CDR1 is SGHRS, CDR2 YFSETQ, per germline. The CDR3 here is CASSRTTSGNTGELFF. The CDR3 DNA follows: TGCGCCAGCAGCCGAACGACTAGTGGGAACACCGGGGAGCTGTTTTTT.

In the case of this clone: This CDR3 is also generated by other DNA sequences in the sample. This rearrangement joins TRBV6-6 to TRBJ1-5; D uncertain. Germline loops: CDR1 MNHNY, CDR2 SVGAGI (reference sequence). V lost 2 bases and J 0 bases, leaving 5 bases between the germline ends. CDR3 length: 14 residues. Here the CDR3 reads CASSYGGSNQPQHF. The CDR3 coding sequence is TGTGCCAGCAGTTACGGAGGTAGCAATCAGCCCCAGCATTTT.

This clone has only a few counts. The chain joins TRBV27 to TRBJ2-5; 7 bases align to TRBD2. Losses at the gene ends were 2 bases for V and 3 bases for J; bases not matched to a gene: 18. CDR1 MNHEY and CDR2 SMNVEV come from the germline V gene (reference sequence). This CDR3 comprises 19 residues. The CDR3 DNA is TGTGCCAGCAGTTTAAGGTTGGTCGCGGGAATCGGGACTAAAGAGACCCAGTACTTC. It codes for CASSLRLVAGIGTKETQYF.

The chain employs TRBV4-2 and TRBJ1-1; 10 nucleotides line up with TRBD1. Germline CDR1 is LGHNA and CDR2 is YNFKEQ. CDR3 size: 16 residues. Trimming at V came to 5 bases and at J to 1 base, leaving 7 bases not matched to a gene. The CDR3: CASSYRDRGPNTEAFF. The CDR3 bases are TGTGCCAGCAGCTATAGGGACAGGGGCCCGAACACTGAAGCTTTCTTT.

The CDR3 DNA is TGTGCCAGCAGTTGGCGGTTGGGACTAGCGGGAGTCCAAGGGACCACAGATACGCAGTATTTT. Translating gives CASSWRLGLAGVQGTTDTQYF. The chain employs TRBV28 and TRBJ2-3; 14 bases are a match to TRBD2. This CDR3 contains 21 residues. J gave up 2 bases and V 4 bases, and 17 bases lay outside the gene matches. Germline V gives CDR1 MDHEN, CDR2 SYDVKM.

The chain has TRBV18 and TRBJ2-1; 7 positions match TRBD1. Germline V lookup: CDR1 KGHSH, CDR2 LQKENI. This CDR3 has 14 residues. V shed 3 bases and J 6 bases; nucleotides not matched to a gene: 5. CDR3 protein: CASSPPTGFNEQFF. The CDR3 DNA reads TGTGCCAGCTCACCCCCGACAGGGTTCAATGAGCAGTTCTTC. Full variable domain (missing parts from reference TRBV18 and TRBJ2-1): NAGVMQNPRHLVRRRGQEARLRCSPMKGHSHVYWYRQLPEEGLKFMVYLQKENIIDESGMPKERFSAEFPKEGPSILRIQQVVRGDSAAYFCASSPPTGFNEQFFGPGTRLTVL.

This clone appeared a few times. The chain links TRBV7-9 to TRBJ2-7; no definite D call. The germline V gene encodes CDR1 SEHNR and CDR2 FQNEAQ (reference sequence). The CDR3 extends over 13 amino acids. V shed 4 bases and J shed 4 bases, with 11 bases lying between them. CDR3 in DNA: TGTGCCAGCAGCTCACCCTCTACTTACGAGCAGTACTTC. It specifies CASSSPSTYEQYF.

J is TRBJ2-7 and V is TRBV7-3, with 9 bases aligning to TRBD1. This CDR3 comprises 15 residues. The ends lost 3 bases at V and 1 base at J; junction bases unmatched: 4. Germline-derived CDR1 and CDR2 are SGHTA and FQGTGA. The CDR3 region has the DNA TGTGCCAGCAGCTTGGGACAGGGTGGTTCCTACGAGCAGTACTTC. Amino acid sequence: CASSLGQGGSYEQYF.

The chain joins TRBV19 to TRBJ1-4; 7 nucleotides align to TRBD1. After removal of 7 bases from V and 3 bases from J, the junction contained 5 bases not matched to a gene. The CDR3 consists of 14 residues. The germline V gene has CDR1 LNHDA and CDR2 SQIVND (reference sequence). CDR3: CASNAGTANEKLFF. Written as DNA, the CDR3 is TGTGCCAGTAATGCCGGGACAGCTAATGAAAAACTGTTTTTT.

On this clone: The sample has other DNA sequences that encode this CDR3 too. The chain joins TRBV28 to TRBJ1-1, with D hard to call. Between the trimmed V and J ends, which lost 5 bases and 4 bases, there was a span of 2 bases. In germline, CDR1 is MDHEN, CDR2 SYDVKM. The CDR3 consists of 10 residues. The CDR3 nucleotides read TGTGCCAGCAGTCGCACTGAAGCTTTCTTT. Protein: CASSRTEAFF.

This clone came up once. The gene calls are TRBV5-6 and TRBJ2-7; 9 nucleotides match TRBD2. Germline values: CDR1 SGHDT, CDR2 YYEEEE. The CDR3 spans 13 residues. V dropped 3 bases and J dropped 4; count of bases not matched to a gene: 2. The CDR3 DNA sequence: TGTGCCAGCAGCTGGGCGGGAGGGTACGAGCAGTACTTC. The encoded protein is CASSWAGGYEQYF.